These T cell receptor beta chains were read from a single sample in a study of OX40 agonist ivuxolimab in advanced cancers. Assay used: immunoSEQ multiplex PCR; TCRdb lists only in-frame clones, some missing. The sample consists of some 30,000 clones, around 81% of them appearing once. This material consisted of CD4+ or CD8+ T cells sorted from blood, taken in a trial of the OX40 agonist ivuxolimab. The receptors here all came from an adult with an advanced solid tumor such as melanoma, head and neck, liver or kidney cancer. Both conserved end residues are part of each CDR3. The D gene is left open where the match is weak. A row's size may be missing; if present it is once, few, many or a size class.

TGTGCCAGCAGTTCATCCTACGGCTACACCTTC CASSSSYGYTF . . TRBJ1-2 TRBV28
TGTGCCACCAGCCGGGGCATGAACACTGAAGCTTTCTTT CATSRGMNTEAFF . . TRBJ1-1 TRBV19
TGTGCCAGCAGCTTAGATCGGTTGTCAGGGGTTGGCTACACCTTC CASSLDRLSGVGYTF . . TRBJ1-2 TRBV11-2
TGTGCCAGCAGCTTAGTATGGGGGGTAGCTAACTATGGCTACACCTTC CASSLVWGVANYGYTF . . TRBJ1-2 TRBV7-2
TGTGCCAGCAGCTTAGCGTTTGGGCGGTCGAACACCGGGGAGCTGTTTTTT CASSLAFGRSNTGELFF . . TRBJ2-2 TRBV7-2
TGTGCCAGCAGCAAAGTCTCTAGCGCCAGCACAGATACGCAGTATTTT CASSKVSSASTDTQYF . once TRBJ2-3 TRBV21-1
TGTGCCAGCAGCTTTTGGGGGGCCGTTTTCTTT CASSFWGAVFF . . TRBJ1-1 TRBV28
TGTGCCAGCAGCTTACTAGGGGGCAGGAAAGAGACCCAGTACTTC CASSLLGGRKETQYF TRBD1 few TRBJ2-5 TRBV7-9
TGTGCCAGCAGCTTAGCTGCGACAGGGGCTCAGCCCCAGCATTTT CASSLAATGAQPQHF TRBD1 few TRBJ1-5 TRBV7-2
TGTGCCAGCAGTGAAGTTAGCGGGGGGAATTCACCCCTCCACTTT CASSEVSGGNSPLHF . few TRBJ1-6 TRBV2
TGTGCCAGCAGTCGTACAGGGCCTACTAATGAAAAACTGTTTTTT CASSRTGPTNEKLFF . . TRBJ1-4 TRBV6-5
TGTGCCAGCAGCCCGACAGGGGGGAACACTGAAGCTTTCTTT CASSPTGGNTEAFF TRBD1 once TRBJ1-1 TRBV7-9
TGTGCCAGCAGCTTAGAGGGGGCAGGCGGCTACACCTTC CASSLEGAGGYTF TRBD1 . TRBJ1-2 TRBV7-9
TGTGCCAGCAGAGCCACAGCCCGTTGGCTCCACTTT CASRATARWLHF . . TRBJ1-6 TRBV6-1
TGTGCCACCAGCAGTGGCCTAGCGGGAGGCTATGAGCAGTTCTTC CATSSGLAGGYEQFF TRBD2 once TRBJ2-1 TRBV15
TGCGCCAGCACCAGGGGGGGTAGCACAGATACGCAGTATTTT CASTRGGSTDTQYF . . TRBJ2-3 TRBV5-1
TGTGCCAGCGGGAGGGGGGAGCTGTTTTTT CASGRGELFF . once TRBJ2-2 TRBV11-2
TGTGCCAGTAGTTCCCCGTCGGACGGGATCTATGGCTACACCTTC CASSSPSDGIYGYTF . . TRBJ1-2 TRBV19
TGTGCCAGCAGGGCGCTAAGGGGTGCCTACGAGCAGTACTTC CASRALRGAYEQYF . once TRBJ2-7 TRBV27
TGTGCCAGTAGTAAAACCACCGGGACTAGCGGACAAGAGACCCAGTACTTC CASSKTTGTSGQETQYF TRBD2 . TRBJ2-5 TRBV19
TGCGCCAGCAGCCAAGAGAAGGGACCCAATCAGCCCCAGCATTTT CASSQEKGPNQPQHF . . TRBJ1-5 TRBV4-1
TGTGCCTGGAGTGACGACCGGAGGCCAGCTTTCTTT CAWSDDRRPAFF . . TRBJ1-1 TRBV30
TGTGCCAGCAGCTTGCTTCCAGCGGATACCTACGAGCAGTACTTC CASSLLPADTYEQYF . . TRBJ2-7 TRBV5-6
TGTGCCAGCAGTTACGACGGGAACCCCTCTGGAAACACCATATATTTT CASSYDGNPSGNTIYF . . TRBJ1-3 TRBV6-5
TGCGCCAGCAGTGAACAGGGTGACTATGGCTACACCTTC CASSEQGDYGYTF . . TRBJ1-2 TRBV10-2
TGTGCCATCCCTACGAACCTTTGCGGGGGGGCCGTAGAGACCCAGTACTTC CAIPTNLCGGAVETQYF TRBD2 . TRBJ2-5 TRBV10-3
TGTGCCAGCTCACCACCTTTAGGGACTAGCGGGCGCCAAGAGACCCAGTACTTC CASSPPLGTSGRQETQYF TRBD2 . TRBJ2-5 TRBV18
TGTGCCAGCAGTGAGGGGACAGGGGATCGCTCTGGAAACACCATATATTTT CASSEGTGDRSGNTIYF TRBD1 . TRBJ1-3 TRBV2
TGTGCCAGCAGTACTTCTCAGGGGTTTAATTCACCCCTCCACTTT CASSTSQGFNSPLHF . . TRBJ1-6 TRBV6-5
TGTGCCAGCAGTTCAGAACTAGCGGCCAGCTCCTACGAGCAGTACTTC CASSSELAASSYEQYF TRBD2 few TRBJ2-7 TRBV2
TGTGCCAGCAGTGAGGGCGTGGGACAGCCCCAGCATTTT CASSEGVGQPQHF . medium-sized TRBJ1-5 TRBV2
TGTGCCAGCAGCTTCAAAAGCAATCAGCCCCAGCATTTT CASSFKSNQPQHF . . TRBJ1-5 TRBV7-2
TGTGCCAGCAGCCAAGGGAGAACAGGGACACCAGAGACCCAGTACTTC CASSQGRTGTPETQYF . . TRBJ2-5 TRBV4-2
TGTGCCAGTAGTATAGGGCCACTAGCAAACGAGCAGTACTTC CASSIGPLANEQYF . . TRBJ2-7 TRBV19
TGTGCCAGCAGAATTGGACAGGCCTACGAGCAGTACTTC CASRIGQAYEQYF TRBD1 . TRBJ2-7 TRBV6-1
TGTGCCTGGGGGACGGGACAGGTGAACACTGAAGCTTTCTTT CAWGTGQVNTEAFF TRBD1 . TRBJ1-1 TRBV30
TGCGCCAGCAGCTTGTCAGGGGGTTTTGGCTACACCTTC CASSLSGGFGYTF TRBD1 few TRBJ1-2 TRBV5-1
TGTGCCAGTAGCAACTACAATGAGCAGTTCTTC CASSNYNEQFF . . TRBJ2-1 TRBV19
TGTGCCAGCAGCGTAGATGTCGGGGAATCCTACAATGAGCAGTTCTTC CASSVDVGESYNEQFF . . TRBJ2-1 TRBV9
TGCGCCAGCAGCTCAGGAGCTTACGAGCAGTACTTC CASSSGAYEQYF . . TRBJ2-7 TRBV10-1
TGTGCCAGCAGCCCTCGTACAGGGCTTGGAAACACCATATATTTT CASSPRTGLGNTIYF . once TRBJ1-3 TRBV6-6
TGTGCCAGTACCAAAGGGGGGAGTCCTGGAAACACCATATATTTT CASTKGGSPGNTIYF . . TRBJ1-3 TRBV19
TGTGCCAGCAGCTTAAATGGACAAATGGGGACTGAAGCTTTCTTT CASSLNGQMGTEAFF . few TRBJ1-1 TRBV7-3
TGTGCCAGCGGGGAGGGGGCTCCCTATGGCTACACCTTC CASGEGAPYGYTF TRBD1 . TRBJ1-2 TRBV7-9
TGTGCCAGCAGCTCTGACGGGTTACCCGGGGAGACCCAGTACTTC CASSSDGLPGETQYF . . TRBJ2-5 TRBV5-4
TGTGCTAGTGGTTCATACCCGCGGGGGCCCACGGGGGGTGAGCAGTTCTTC CASGSYPRGPTGGEQFF . . TRBJ2-1 TRBV12-5
TGTGCCAGCAGTTTTACCCGAGCTAGCGGGAGGGATCGAGATACGCAGTATTTT CASSFTRASGRDRDTQYF TRBD2 . TRBJ2-3 TRBV28
TGTGCCAGCAGCCCCCTGAGGGGGTTGGAGACCCAGTACTTC CASSPLRGLETQYF . . TRBJ2-5 TRBV6-5
TGTGCCAGCAGTTGGCAGGGTGGGGAGACCCAGTACTTC CASSWQGGETQYF . . TRBJ2-5 TRBV6-5
TGTGCCAGCAACCCTCGGGGGGGCGCGATTGGCTACACCTTC CASNPRGGAIGYTF . . TRBJ1-2 TRBV5-6